The 13 T cell receptor beta chains given below trace back to one sample, sequenced in a study of identical twins. Using its own MiXCR run on the 5' RACE reads, TCRdb lists one record per CDR3 protein. The sample has approximately 490,000 distinct CDR3 sequences, 20% to 25% seen once. These sequences were also reported in another study, on yellow fever vaccine responses in identical twins.

Sequencing input: CD4+ T cells sorted from blood. The receptors here all came from a woman between 18 and 30 years old in good health.

The chain joins TRBV29-1 to TRBJ2-1; no reliable D call. The ends were cut back, 4 bases at V and 3 bases at J, with 7 bases in the middle. CDR1 is SQVTM and CDR2 is ANQGSEA in the germline V gene. The CDR3 has 12 residues. The CDR3 sequence: CSVVPVYNEQFF. The CDR3 bases are TGCAGCGTTGTACCCGTCTACAATGAGCAGTTCTTC.

This clonotype appeared a few times. The chain links TRBV5-1 to TRBJ1-3, with TRBD1 as a possible D gene (5 bases). This CDR3 is 13 amino acids long. Germline V gene data show CDR1 as SGHRS and CDR2 as YFSETQ. V lost 8 bases and J lost 0, with 9 bases in between. DNA for the CDR3: TGCGCCAGTGGGACGAACTCTGGAAACACCATATATTTT. It codes for CASGTNSGNTIYF.

This clonotype was counted at least ten times. The rearrangement joins TRBV12-3 or TRBV12-4 to TRBJ1-5; D is ambiguous. The V and J ends lost 3 bases and 4 bases respectively, with 10 bases between them. The CDR3 is made up of 14 amino acids. This CDR3 reads CASSFGTRNQPQHF. CDR3 in DNA: TGTGCCAGCAGTTTTGGAACAAGGAATCAGCCCCAGCATTTT.

This chain links TRBV7-7 with TRBJ2-7; 9 bases agree with TRBD1. Germline V gene data show CDR1 as SSHAT and CDR2 as FNYEAQ (reference sequence). This CDR3 is 16 amino acids long. V lost 4 bases to trimming and J lost 5 bases; unmatched junction nucleotides: 12. The CDR3 DNA reads as TGTGCCAGCAGCTACCCCCGTGGGACAGGGCGGAACGAGCAGTACTTC. This codes for CASSYPRGTGRNEQYF.

This clonotype turned up a few times. The chain recombines TRBV12-3 or TRBV12-4 with TRBJ1-5, with 7 bases matching TRBD1. J lost 0 bases, V lost 5 bases, and 7 bases had no gene match. The CDR3 has 16 amino acids. The CDR3, as DNA: TGTGCCAGCAGTCAAGGACAGGTCGTTAGCAATCAGCCCCAGCATTTT. Translated: CASSQGQVVSNQPQHF.

V gene TRBV5-6 combines with J gene TRBJ2-3; D not resolved. This CDR3 has 16 residues. The V gene lost 2 bases and the J gene lost 2 bases, with 15 bases spanning the gap. CDR1 is SGHDT, CDR2 YYEEEE, per germline. The CDR3 region has the DNA TGTGCCAGCAGCTTAGGTAGTTTGGCCCCCACAGATACGCAGTATTTT. Translated, it gives CASSLGSLAPTDTQYF.

This sequence joins TRBV7-2 and TRBJ2-3, with D maybe TRBD1 (6 bases). Germline CDR1 reads SGHTA; CDR2 reads FQGNSA. V lost 6 bases to trimming and J lost 8 bases, with 18 bases between them. CDR3 length: 14 amino acids. The CDR3 DNA reads TGTGCCAGCAGTCCCGGGACAAATACGGGTACGCAGTATTTT. Translated: CASSPGTNTGTQYF. Looking up the rest from reference TRBV7-2 and TRBJ2-3 gives the full variable domain: GAGVSQSPSNKVTEKGKDVELRCDPISGHTALYWYRQSLGQGLEFLIYFQGNSAPDKSGLPSDRFSAERTGGSVSTLTIQRTQQEDSAVYLCASSPGTNTGTQYFGPGTRLTVL.

This clonotype was detected once. The chain has TRBV18 and TRBJ2-2; D may correspond to TRBD1 or TRBD2 (5 bases each). The CDR3 loop spans 17 amino acids. V lost 5 bases and J 4 bases, leaving 20 bases between the germline ends. From germline, CDR1 is KGHSH and CDR2 LQKENI. The CDR3 sequence: CASSTFTGTDFTGELFF. As DNA, the CDR3 is TGTGCCAGCTCAACCTTTACCGGGACGGATTTCACCGGGGAGCTGTTTTTT.

The chain is built from TRBV24-1 and TRBJ2-7, with D perhaps being TRBD1 or TRBD2 (5 bases each). Trimming cost V 6 bases and J 3 bases, with 17 bases left between them. The CDR3 runs to 15 residues. Germline CDR1 and CDR2: KGHDR and SFDVKD. The CDR3 region has the DNA TGTGCCACCAGTTCGGGATGGGGCAACTACTACGAGCAGTACTTC. This encodes CATSSGWGNYYEQYF.

The V and J genes are TRBV6-1 and TRBJ1-1; TRBD1 is a possible D gene (5 bases). Trimming shortened V by 5 bases and J by 7 bases, and 23 bases separated the two germline ends. In germline, CDR1 is MNHNS, CDR2 SASEGT. The CDR3 runs 16 residues. In DNA form, the CDR3 reads TGTGCCAGCAGTACCCCCACCCCGGATTGGGGGGGTGAAGCTTTCTTT. Its translation: CASSTPTPDWGGEAFF.

CDR3 sequence: CAGRWGRTSNQPQHF. The CDR3 nucleotides are TGTGCCGGGAGGTGGGGGAGGACGAGCAATCAGCCCCAGCATTTT. The chain links TRBV21-1 to TRBJ1-5. TRBV21-1 has pseudogene status. The CDR3 extends over 15 amino acids.

The genes are TRBV12-3 or TRBV12-4 and TRBJ2-3; 8 nucleotides match TRBD1. Losses at the gene ends were 4 bases for V and 4 bases for J; bases not matched to a gene: 10. The CDR3 runs to 16 residues. The CDR3 reads CASSWRAGGPPDTQYF. CDR3 sequence (DNA): TGTGCCAGCAGTTGGAGGGCAGGGGGCCCCCCAGATACGCAGTATTTT.

In this sample, this clonotype turned up a few times. The chain joins TRBV7-2 to TRBJ2-7; 9 bases match TRBD2. The V segment lost 0 bases and the J segment 5 bases; nucleotides outside the gene matches: 8. Germline-derived CDR1 and CDR2 are SGHTA and FQGNSA. This CDR3 region has 16 residues. For the CDR3, the DNA is TGTGCCAGCAGCTTAGCGCGGAGTAGCGGGAGCAACGAGCAGTACTTC. Translated: CASSLARSSGSNEQYF. The full variable domain, with the rest looked up from reference TRBV7-2 and TRBJ2-7, is GAGVSQSPSNKVTEKGKDVELRCDPISGHTALYWYRQSLGQGLEFLIYFQGNSAPDKSGLPSDRFSAERTGGSVSTLTIQRTQQEDSAVYLCASSLARSSGSNEQYFGPGTRLTVT.